The 32 T cell receptor beta chains presented below share a single source sample, sequenced in a study of B cell selection in AIRE deficiency. Clones were read by immunoSEQ multiplex PCR, and TCRdb kept only the in-frame ones, dropping some. The table has about 15,000 clones, around 93% seen once. Regulatory T cells were sorted as CD4+CD25hiCD127low/negative. The sample was Tregs sorted from PBMCs. These TCRs come from a human donor with AIRE deficiency.

The chain links TRBV5-1 to TRBJ2-7, with 9 nucleotides matching TRBD2. CDR3 length: 14 amino acids. CDR1 is SGHRS, CDR2 YFSETQ, per germline. V dropped 5 bases and J dropped 4; count of bases not matched to a gene: 7. CDR3 residues: CASRWISGSYEQYF. The CDR3 DNA reads TGCGCCAGCAGGTGGATTAGCGGGAGTTACGAGCAGTACTTC.

This chain connects TRBV6-6 to TRBJ1-5; D remains unclear. CDR3 length equals 12 residues. Germline V CDR1 and CDR2: MNHNY, SVGAGI (reference sequence). V lost 2 bases and J lost 7, with 6 bases in between. CDR3 nucleotides: TGTGCCAGCAGTTACGAAGGACAGCCCCAGCATTTT. It translates to CASSYEGQPQHF.

The rearrangement uses TRBV19 and TRBJ2-5; D remains ambiguous. This CDR3 spans 14 amino acids. The V gene's germline CDR1 is LNHDA and CDR2 SQIVND (reference sequence). V lost 1 base to trimming and J lost 3 bases, with 9 bases between them. The CDR3 loop reads CASSIVPGKETQYF. CDR3 bases: TGTGCCAGTAGTATAGTTCCGGGTAAAGAGACCCAGTACTTC.

The chain joins TRBV10-3 to TRBJ2-3, with 8 positions matching TRBD1. The CDR3 has 15 residues. From germline, CDR1 is ENHRY and CDR2 SYGVKD. With V trimmed by 7 bases and J by 2 bases, 8 bases remained unmatched. The CDR3 coding sequence is TGTGCCATCACCCTCGGACAGGGAATCACAGATACGCAGTATTTT. It yields the protein CAITLGQGITDTQYF.

This clone was counted once. The J gene is TRBJ2-7, the V gene TRBV10-3, with 7 positions matching TRBD1. Germline-derived CDR1 and CDR2 are ENHRY and SYGVKD. The CDR3 runs 12 residues. The junction had 10 bases not matched to a gene; V was cut back by 5 bases and J by 12 bases. The CDR3 region has the DNA TGTGCCATCAGTCGCGACAGGGAAGTTACGTACTTC. Amino acid sequence: CAISRDREVTYF.

This chain joins TRBV4-1 and TRBJ1-5; a possible D gene is TRBD1 (5 bases). In germline, CDR1 is MGHRA, CDR2 YSYEKL. CDR3 length: 16 amino acids. The ends were cut back, 0 bases at V and 0 bases at J, with 9 bases in the middle. CDR3 in amino acids: CASSQEGVYSNQPQHF. The CDR3 DNA is TGCGCCAGCAGCCAAGAGGGGGTATATAGCAATCAGCCCCAGCATTTT.

The chain has TRBV19 and TRBJ1-2; D is perhaps TRBD1 (5 bases). This CDR3 has 13 residues. Per germline, CDR1 LNHDA and CDR2 SQIVND (reference sequence). V was clipped by 2 bases and J by 5 bases, with 9 bases between them. The CDR3 sequence is CASSILGAYGYTF. The CDR3 DNA reads TGTGCCAGTAGTATATTAGGGGCTTATGGCTACACCTTC.

J is TRBJ2-7 and V is TRBV14; D possibly uses TRBD1 or TRBD2 (5 bases each). V shed 4 bases and J shed 0 bases, with 16 bases lying between them. The CDR3 is 16 residues long. Germline V gene data show CDR1 as SGHDN and CDR2 as FVKESK. Here the CDR3 reads CASSPLTGRSSYEQYF. The CDR3 DNA follows: TGTGCCAGCAGCCCGCTAACGGGACGGAGCTCCTACGAGCAGTACTTC. Using reference TRBV14 and TRBJ2-7 for the parts outside the CDR3, the full variable domain is EAGVTQFPSHSVIEKGQTVTLRCDPISGHDNLYWYRRVMGKEIKFLLHFVKESKQDESGMPNNRFLAERTGGTYSTLKVQPAELEDSGVYFCASSPLTGRSSYEQYFGPGTRLTVT.

The CDR3 DNA is TGTGCCAGCAGCTTAGTTTCAGGGGCTGGAAACACCATATATTTT. The encoded protein is CASSLVSGAGNTIYF. The chain combines TRBV7-6 with TRBJ1-3, with a possible D match to TRBD1 (6 bases). The V gene's germline CDR1 is SGHVS and CDR2 FNYEAQ. The CDR3 sequence is 15 residues long. With 1 base removed from V and 2 bases from J, the gap between germline ends came to 9 bases. The complete variable domain, with remaining parts taken from reference TRBV7-6 and TRBJ1-3, reads GAGVSQSPRYKVTKRGQDVALRCDPISGHVSLYWYRQALGQGPEFLTYFNYEAQQDKSGLPNDRFSAERPEGSISTLTIQRTEQRDSAMYRCASSLVSGAGNTIYFGEGSWLTVV.

The chain couples TRBV15 to TRBJ1-2, with a possible D match to TRBD1 (6 bases). Between the trimmed V and J ends, which lost 3 bases and 0 bases, there was a span of 14 bases. The CDR3 consists of 16 residues. Germline values: CDR1 LNHNV, CDR2 YYDKDF (reference sequence). The CDR3 loop reads CATSSVQGPANYGYTF. The CDR3 nucleotides read TGTGCCACCAGCAGTGTACAGGGACCAGCTAACTATGGCTACACCTTC.

J is TRBJ2-2 and V is TRBV6-5; 7 nucleotides line up with TRBD2. V was clipped by 8 bases and J by 1 base; unmatched bases: 7. Germline assignment: CDR1 MNHEY and CDR2 SVGAGI. CDR3 length: 15 residues. Here the CDR3 reads CASATTSRNTGELFF. CDR3 coding DNA: TGTGCCAGCGCCACGACTAGCCGGAACACCGGGGAGCTGTTTTTT.

The chain joins TRBV28 to TRBJ2-7, with D tentatively TRBD1 (5 bases). The CDR3 has 14 amino acids. V was pared by 3 bases and J by 0 bases, with 9 bases between. Germline V gene data show CDR1 as MDHEN and CDR2 as SYDVKM. In nucleotides, the CDR3 is TGTGCCAGCAGTTTTTATCAGGGCTCCTACGAGCAGTACTTC. Protein product: CASSFYQGSYEQYF.

The V and J genes are TRBV6-6 and TRBJ2-3; the match to TRBD2 covers 12 bases. The junction had 3 bases not matched to a gene; V was cut back by 5 bases and J by 6 bases. Germline V gene sequence: CDR1 MNHNY, CDR2 SVGAGI (reference sequence). This CDR3 spans 14 amino acids. The CDR3: CASSLAGGRDTQYF. The CDR3 DNA is TGTGCCAGCAGTCTAGCGGGAGGGCGGGATACGCAGTATTTT.

This clone was counted once. The chain uses TRBV28 and TRBJ2-5; no clear D gene. The assigned J gene may be wrong: the sequence end matches TRBJ2-7 better. The CDR3 is made up of 14 amino acids. Germline V gene data show CDR1 as MDHEN and CDR2 as SYDVKM. Here the CDR3 DNA reads TGTGCCAGCAGTTTCTTGATAGCTGGCTACGAGCAGTACTTC. Translated, it gives CASSFLIAGYEQYF.

The chain carries TRBV18 and TRBJ2-1; the D gene is possibly TRBD2 (5 bases). Germline CDR1 KGHSH, CDR2 LQKENI. V shed 3 bases and J shed 9 bases, with 18 bases lying between them. This CDR3 is built from 15 residues. CDR3 in DNA: TGTGCCAGCTCACCGCGACCGGGGTCTGTGGGTGAGCAGTTCTTC. Its protein is CASSPRPGSVGEQFF.

The chain joins TRBV2 to TRBJ2-3, with 9 bases aligning to TRBD2. V trimming: 5 bases; J trimming: 3 bases; junction bases outside the gene matches: 6. In germline, CDR1 is SNHLY, CDR2 FYNNEI. The length of the CDR3 is 15 residues. The CDR3 DNA sequence: TGTGCCAGCAGTCGGCTTAGCGGGAGTACAGATACGCAGTATTTT. This translates into CASSRLSGSTDTQYF.

The rearrangement links TRBV5-5 to TRBJ1-5, with D possibly being TRBD1 (5 bases). Per the germline V gene, CDR1 is SGHKS and CDR2 is YYEKEE (reference sequence). The CDR3 consists of 13 residues. Trimming took off 2 bases at V and 3 bases at J, with 6 bases between the two ends. The CDR3 nucleotides read TGTGCCAGCAGCTTCAGGGACAATCAGCCCCAGCATTTT. Amino acid sequence: CASSFRDNQPQHF.

The genes are TRBV19 and TRBJ2-7; 12 nucleotides line up with TRBD1. CDR1 is LNHDA, CDR2 SQIVND, per germline (reference sequence). The length of the CDR3 is 15 residues. With 5 bases clipped from V and 7 bases from J, the junction kept 9 bases outside the gene matches. The CDR3 sequence: CASSSAGTGGYEQYF. As DNA, the CDR3 is TGTGCCAGTAGTTCCGCCGGGACAGGGGGCTATGAGCAGTACTTC.

This rearrangement joins TRBV6-6 to TRBJ2-5, with TRBD1 as a possible D gene (6 bases). Trimming left V 4 bases short and J 8 bases short, with 11 bases between. This CDR3 has 12 amino acids. Germline lookup yields CDR1 MNHNY and CDR2 SVGAGI (reference sequence). CDR3 loop: CASSSNRATQYF. Written as DNA, the CDR3 is TGTGCCAGCAGTTCTAACAGGGCAACCCAGTACTTC.

This clone was observed a few times. The rearrangement joins TRBV2 to TRBJ2-1; 8 bases are shared with TRBD1. The J segment lost 12 bases and the V segment lost 3 bases, leaving 7 bases of the junction unmatched. Germline assignment: CDR1 SNHLY and CDR2 FYNNEI. The CDR3 runs 13 residues. CDR3 in amino acids: CASSDNAGTGQFF. As DNA, the CDR3 is TGTGCCAGCAGTGACAACGCCGGGACAGGGCAGTTCTTC.

The J gene is TRBJ2-7, the V gene TRBV5-1; maybe TRBD2 (5 bases). The CDR3 is 14 residues long. CDR1 is SGHRS, CDR2 YFSETQ, per germline. Between the trimmed V and J ends, which lost 1 base and 0 bases, there was a span of 8 bases. Here the CDR3 DNA reads TGCGCCAGCAGCTTGCTAGCCCCCTCCTACGAGCAGTACTTC. Its translation: CASSLLAPSYEQYF.

V and J are TRBV28 and TRBJ2-4, with 8 bases identical to TRBD1. The CDR3 covers 14 residues. CDR1 is MDHEN and CDR2 is SYDVKM in the germline V gene. Trimming took 4 bases from V and 8 from J; bases not matched to a gene: 7. This chain's CDR3 is CASSSGGLTDIQYF. CDR3 sequence (DNA): TGTGCCAGCAGTTCAGGGGGCCTCACGGACATTCAGTACTTC.

This rearrangement joins TRBV18 to TRBJ2-1; D not certain. Trimming shortened V by 4 bases and J by 0 bases, and 4 bases separated the two germline ends. Germline CDR1 is KGHSH and CDR2 is LQKENI. This CDR3 has 13 residues. The CDR3 region has the DNA TGTGCCAGCTCACAAAGCTCCTACAATGAGCAGTTCTTC. This sequence encodes CASSQSSYNEQFF.

V is TRBV14 and J is TRBJ1-2, with D perhaps TRBD1 (5 bases). The CDR3 consists of 16 residues. Trimming shortened V by 3 bases and J by 0 bases, and 14 bases separated the two germline ends. Germline loops: CDR1 SGHDN, CDR2 FVKESK. CDR3 nucleotide sequence: TGTGCCAGCAGCCAGGTAGGGACTGATACTAACTATGGCTACACCTTC. It encodes CASSQVGTDTNYGYTF.

This clone was seen more than once but under ten times. This sequence joins TRBV4-3 and TRBJ2-7; unclear D gene. The CDR3 is 13 residues long. Trimming left V 4 bases short and J 5 bases short, with 12 bases between. The V gene's germline CDR1 is LGHNA and CDR2 YSLEER. The CDR3 loop is CASSPYTGDEQYF. The CDR3 bases are TGCGCCAGCAGCCCATACACCGGAGACGAGCAGTACTTC.

The gene calls are TRBV2 and TRBJ1-2; no clear D gene. Germline CDR1 and CDR2: SNHLY and FYNNEI. CDR3 size: 12 residues. Trimming removed 5 bases at V and 4 bases at J, with 8 bases between. CDR3 sequence reads: CASSFGLYGYTF. CDR3 nucleotides: TGTGCCAGCAGTTTCGGGCTCTATGGCTACACCTTC. Supplemented by reference TRBV2 and TRBJ1-2, the full variable domain reads EPEVTQTPSHQVTQMGQEVILRCVPISNHLYFYWYRQILGQKVEFLVSFYNNEISEKSEIFDDQFSVERPDGSNFTLKIRSTKLEDSAMYFCASSFGLYGYTFGSGTRLTVV.

This clone was detected only once. The chain has TRBV11-1 and TRBJ2-3, with D uncertain. CDR3 length: 13 residues. V dropped 6 bases and J dropped 0 bases, with 7 bases sitting between them. Per the germline V gene, CDR1 is SGHAT and CDR2 is FQDESV (reference sequence). The CDR3 DNA is TGTGCCAGCAGGGGTGCTAGCACAGATACGCAGTATTTT. Residues: CASRGASTDTQYF.

The gene calls are TRBV5-6 and TRBJ2-1, with 14 bases aligning to TRBD2. The germline V gene encodes CDR1 SGHDT and CDR2 YYEEEE. Trimming took 3 bases from V and 10 from J; bases not matched to a gene: 6. CDR3 length equals 15 residues. DNA for the CDR3: TGTGCCAGCAGCTGGGGACTAGCGGGAGTGGGGGAGCAGTTCTTC. This encodes CASSWGLAGVGEQFF.

In this sample, this clone turned up once. The DNA of the CDR3 is TGCGCCAGCAGCGGGGTAGCGGGAGGGCCCGGCGAGCAGTACTTC. Amino acids: CASSGVAGGPGEQYF. The chain links TRBV5-1 to TRBJ2-5, with 11 bases identical to TRBD2. The tail of the sequence fits TRBJ2-7 better, so the J call may be wrong. The CDR3 runs to 15 residues. Germline CDR1 reads SGHRS; CDR2 reads YFSETQ.

V is TRBV18 and J is TRBJ1-4, with a tentative D call TRBD1 (5 bases). CDR3 length: 17 residues. Germline V lookup: CDR1 KGHSH, CDR2 LQKENI. With 3 bases removed from V and 3 bases from J, the gap between germline ends came to 17 bases. The CDR3 sequence: CASSPPPTGRANEKLFF. CDR3 DNA sequence: TGTGCCAGCTCACCGCCCCCGACGGGACGAGCTAATGAAAAACTGTTTTTT.

This sequence joins TRBV6-1 and TRBJ2-3; D possibly corresponds to TRBD2 (5 bases). Germline CDR1 reads MNHNS; CDR2 reads SASEGT. The CDR3 extends over 17 amino acids. Trimming pared 4 bases from V and 1 base from J, leaving 18 bases between. DNA for the CDR3: TGTGCCAGCAGTGGACCCCGAGGGAGTAGGGGCACAGATACGCAGTATTTT. Translation gives CASSGPRGSRGTDTQYF.

The J gene is TRBJ1-1, the V gene TRBV10-2, with TRBD1 matching 7 bases. The J segment lost 0 bases and the V segment lost 3 bases, leaving 4 bases of the junction unmatched. The CDR3 totals 15 residues. Germline V gene lookup returns CDR1 WSHSY and CDR2 SAAADI. CDR3 loop: CASSEYRGLNTEAFF. For the CDR3, the DNA is TGCGCCAGCAGTGAATACAGGGGCTTGAACACTGAAGCTTTCTTT.